The entry that follows covers one TCR beta chain sequence. The antigen remains undetermined. The CDR3 runs 17 residues. The V end was cut by 2 bases, the J end by 0 bases, with 16 bases between. CDR1 is SGHRS and CDR2 is YFSETQ in the germline V gene. This sample was included in a study of T cells after yellow fever vaccination. The authors made TCR cDNA by 5'RACE template switching, adding a universal primer site and UMIs. TCRdb re-derived calls from the 5' RACE reads in MiXCR, one entry per CDR3 protein. The repertoire holds hundreds of thousands of distinct CDR3 sequences, with 18% as singletons. Study results and caveats: Researchers cautioned that FACS-sorted repertoires could harbor abundant clonotypes contaminating from the bulk population. Only a small proportion of the clonotypes turned up in both the CD4 and the CD8 compartments, likely arising from convergent recombination. Among primary-vaccination clones, most reappeared after the booster, at roughly 96% for CD4 and 85% to 90% for CD8.

The clonotype comes from a man between 18 and 35 years old who received the YFV17D yellow fever vaccine. The chain couples TRBV5-1 to TRBJ2-3; TRBD1 is a possible D gene (5 bases). The specimen comprised PBMCs, sampled before the yellow fever booster vaccination. CDR3 in amino acids: CASSFPQTDTSTDTQYF. Here the CDR3 DNA reads TGCGCCAGCAGCTTCCCCCAGACGGACACTAGCACAGATACGCAGTATTTT.